Listed below are T cell receptor beta chains from one sample, sequenced in a study of cytomegalovirus exposure and HLA in healthy donors. Clones were read by immunoSEQ multiplex PCR, and TCRdb kept only the in-frame ones, dropping some. Of about 120,000 clones listed, around 75% are singletons. The specimen was PBMCs. Receptors were obtained from a woman younger than 35 in good health and CMV-seronegative. Each CDR3 is given without its conserved first and last residue. Each record gives: J gene, clone size, V gene, CDR3 protein. For some rows the clone size is stated as once, few or many, or as a class when expanded; others skip it.

j_call: TRBJ1-1; clone_size: -; v_call: TRBV5-6; cdr3_aa: ASSSGGFSEAF
j_call: TRBJ1-6; clone_size: few; v_call: TRBV7-2; cdr3_aa: ASSLAATGAPLH
j_call: TRBJ2-7; clone_size: -; v_call: TRBV28; cdr3_aa: ASSPPPGLADTYEQY
j_call: TRBJ1-5; clone_size: -; v_call: TRBV27; cdr3_aa: ASSLGGYSNQPQH
j_call: TRBJ2-1; clone_size: -; v_call: TRBV4-1; cdr3_aa: ASSLLRGSNEQF
j_call: TRBJ2-3; clone_size: -; v_call: TRBV25-1; cdr3_aa: ASSKEVNTQY
j_call: TRBJ2-2; clone_size: once; v_call: TRBV5-4; cdr3_aa: ASSRGTGELF
j_call: TRBJ2-5; clone_size: few; v_call: TRBV6-1; cdr3_aa: ASNLQGAQY
j_call: TRBJ2-5; clone_size: once; v_call: TRBV5-1; cdr3_aa: ASSSRTSGGQETQY
j_call: TRBJ1-5; clone_size: -; v_call: TRBV13; cdr3_aa: ASSFGQDQPQH
j_call: TRBJ2-3; clone_size: -; v_call: TRBV5-1; cdr3_aa: ASSPDRVGDTQY
j_call: TRBJ1-2; clone_size: -; v_call: TRBV6-1; cdr3_aa: ASRTGTGGLGYT
j_call: TRBJ2-2; clone_size: -; v_call: TRBV7-3; cdr3_aa: ASSPGLSNTGELF
j_call: TRBJ1-1; clone_size: -; v_call: TRBV5-4; cdr3_aa: ASSPLLAGNTEAF
j_call: TRBJ2-3; clone_size: -; v_call: TRBV29-1; cdr3_aa: SASGMADTQY
j_call: TRBJ2-7; clone_size: -; v_call: TRBV5-1; cdr3_aa: ASSLLPDRPYEQY
j_call: TRBJ1-5; clone_size: -; v_call: TRBV19; cdr3_aa: ASTSRVDSNQPQH
j_call: TRBJ2-7; clone_size: -; v_call: TRBV6-6; cdr3_aa: ASIGQGDATEQY
j_call: TRBJ1-1; clone_size: -; v_call: TRBV18; cdr3_aa: ASSPTVGRGGEAF
j_call: TRBJ1-6; clone_size: -; v_call: TRBV28; cdr3_aa: ASNGGTGSTSPLH
j_call: TRBJ2-3; clone_size: -; v_call: TRBV6-5; cdr3_aa: ASAAPSGSTDTQY
j_call: TRBJ1-2; clone_size: -; v_call: TRBV6-5; cdr3_aa: ASSYNPPGLISYT
j_call: TRBJ2-7; clone_size: -; v_call: TRBV6-6; cdr3_aa: ASSYSDLGQGYEQY
j_call: TRBJ2-1; clone_size: -; v_call: TRBV5-1; cdr3_aa: ASSLQGGWDADEQF
j_call: TRBJ2-5; clone_size: -; v_call: TRBV2; cdr3_aa: ASRRLAGATQETQY
j_call: TRBJ2-1; clone_size: once; v_call: TRBV7-6; cdr3_aa: ASSHGAGAYSV
j_call: TRBJ2-7; clone_size: -; v_call: TRBV5-1; cdr3_aa: ASSLEGGTYEQY
j_call: TRBJ2-7; clone_size: -; v_call: TRBV7-2; cdr3_aa: ASSREGGGSYEQY
j_call: TRBJ2-2; clone_size: -; v_call: TRBV6-6; cdr3_aa: ASSYSRSTGELF
j_call: TRBJ2-7; clone_size: -; v_call: TRBV6-5; cdr3_aa: ASSSGLVSYEQY
j_call: TRBJ1-1; clone_size: -; v_call: TRBV15; cdr3_aa: ATSSQGGRGEAF
j_call: TRBJ1-4; clone_size: -; v_call: TRBV30; cdr3_aa: AWSEGQATNEKLF
j_call: TRBJ1-2; clone_size: -; v_call: TRBV7-2; cdr3_aa: ASRRSQGSGDGYT
j_call: TRBJ2-7; clone_size: -; v_call: TRBV5-6; cdr3_aa: ASSSKKDRATGEQY
j_call: TRBJ2-7; clone_size: -; v_call: TRBV13; cdr3_aa: ASSSGLASYEQY
j_call: TRBJ2-7; clone_size: -; v_call: TRBV6-5; cdr3_aa: ASSYTSGGSEQY
j_call: TRBJ1-4; clone_size: few; v_call: TRBV29-1; cdr3_aa: SVESPQGEKLF
j_call: TRBJ1-2; clone_size: -; v_call: TRBV5-1; cdr3_aa: ASSQAGANYGYT
j_call: TRBJ1-2; clone_size: -; v_call: TRBV30; cdr3_aa: AWSVRAYGYT
j_call: TRBJ1-2; clone_size: -; v_call: TRBV5-8; cdr3_aa: ASSETGDYGYT
j_call: TRBJ2-5; clone_size: -; v_call: TRBV7-3; cdr3_aa: ASSLPTPGAPQAQY
j_call: TRBJ1-4; clone_size: few; v_call: TRBV5-4; cdr3_aa: ASSEIRDEKLF
j_call: TRBJ2-3; clone_size: -; v_call: TRBV15; cdr3_aa: ATSRDKRGSADTQY
j_call: TRBJ2-3; clone_size: -; v_call: TRBV6-5; cdr3_aa: ASSYSSGGANTQY
j_call: TRBJ1-1; clone_size: -; v_call: TRBV11-1; cdr3_aa: ASSPQGAATEAF
j_call: TRBJ1-2; clone_size: -; v_call: TRBV2; cdr3_aa: ASSESEGYYGYT
j_call: TRBJ2-1; clone_size: few; v_call: TRBV6-4; cdr3_aa: ASRNRRRELYNEQF
j_call: TRBJ2-4; clone_size: -; v_call: TRBV11-2; cdr3_aa: ASSSMRGIQY
j_call: TRBJ1-1; clone_size: few; v_call: TRBV2; cdr3_aa: ASIPSLAREAF
j_call: TRBJ2-7; clone_size: few; v_call: TRBV5-1; cdr3_aa: ASSLATGQGGKQY
j_call: TRBJ1-1; clone_size: -; v_call: TRBV6-1; cdr3_aa: ASSGVSAGASEAF
j_call: TRBJ2-5; clone_size: once; v_call: TRBV5-1; cdr3_aa: ASSPGLLQETQY
j_call: TRBJ2-7; clone_size: -; v_call: TRBV5-4; cdr3_aa: ASSLAPTGVRSYEQY
j_call: TRBJ1-2; clone_size: -; v_call: TRBV10-3; cdr3_aa: AISEGGLRDTIYGYT
j_call: TRBJ2-3; clone_size: -; v_call: TRBV2; cdr3_aa: ASSLQRGTDTQY
j_call: TRBJ2-7; clone_size: -; v_call: TRBV10-2; cdr3_aa: ASRSGAEQY
j_call: TRBJ1-2; clone_size: -; v_call: TRBV29-1; cdr3_aa: SANTGLNYGYT